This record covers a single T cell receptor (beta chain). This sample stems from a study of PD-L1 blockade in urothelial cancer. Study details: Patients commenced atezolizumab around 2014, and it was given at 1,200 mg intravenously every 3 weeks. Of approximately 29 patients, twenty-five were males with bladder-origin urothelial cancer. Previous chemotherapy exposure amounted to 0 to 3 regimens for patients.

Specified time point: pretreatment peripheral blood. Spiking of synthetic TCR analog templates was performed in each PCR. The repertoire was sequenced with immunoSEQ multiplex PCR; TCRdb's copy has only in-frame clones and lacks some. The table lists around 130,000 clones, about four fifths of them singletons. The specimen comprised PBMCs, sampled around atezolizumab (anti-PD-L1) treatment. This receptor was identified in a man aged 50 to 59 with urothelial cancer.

This CDR3 reads CASSRGAWSYNEQFF. CDR3 bases: TGTGCCAGTAGTCGGGGGGCTTGGTCCTACAATGAGCAGTTCTTC. This chain connects TRBV19 to TRBJ2-1; tentative D call: TRBD2 (7 bases). The CDR3 is 15 residues long. Germline values: CDR1 LNHDA, CDR2 SQIVND (reference sequence). Between the trimmed V and J ends, which lost 5 bases and 1 base, there was a span of 12 bases.